Many counts were recorded for the clone carrying this TCR beta chain. The library was built from around 0.4 ug RNA with molecular barcoded adaptors for alpha/delta and beta/gamma chains. TCRdb independently ran MiXCR on the reads; one entry per CDR3 protein. The data hold approximately 40,000 distinct CDR3 sequences, with 14% observed a single time. The data stem from a study of read filtering for tumor transcriptome and immune sequencing. Study overall: Transcriptome libraries were built from DNase-treated RNA.

V was pared by 1 base and J by 7 bases, with 7 bases between. CDR3 length: 12 amino acids. Germline CDR1 reads LGHDT; CDR2 reads YNNKEL (reference sequence). V gene TRBV3-1 combines with J gene TRBJ1-1; no reliable D call. The origin of this receptor is a donor over 35 with multiple myeloma. Input material: a population of CD138-negative cells sorted from bone marrow. As DNA, the CDR3 is TGTGCCAGCAGCCAAGTCGTCGGTGAAGCTTTCTTT. This encodes CASSQVVGEAFF.